Each of the 25 T cell receptor beta chains below was sequenced from the same sample in a study of T cell repertoires in cytomegalovirus infection. These TCRs are of unknown antigen specificity. TCRdb re-analysed the reads in MiXCR, keeping a single row per CDR3 protein. The sample lists 750,000 to 950,000 distinct CDR3 sequences, about 27% occurring once. The input for sequencing was cultured CD8+ T cells from PBMCs, taken from culture after CMV antigen stimulation. The receptors stem from a human donor in good health (CMV status not recorded). Some clones in this sample may be carry-over from other donors' samples.

The gene calls are TRBV7-2 and TRBJ2-4; D call uncertain. Per the germline V gene, CDR1 is SGHTA and CDR2 is FQGNSA. The CDR3 consists of 12 residues. V was clipped by 1 base and J by 7 bases, with 5 bases between them. The CDR3 DNA is TGTGCCAGCAGCTTAGATTCCAACATTCAGTACTTC. Amino acid sequence: CASSLDSNIQYF.

J is TRBJ2-7 and V is TRBV12-3 or TRBV12-4; D is possibly TRBD1 or TRBD2 (5 bases each). This CDR3 is built from 13 residues. The V gene lost 5 bases and the J gene lost 5 bases, with 13 bases spanning the gap. This CDR3 reads CASSAGTTNEQYV. The CDR3 coding sequence is TGTGCCAGCAGTGCCGGGACCACGAACGAGCAGTACGTC.

V is TRBV28 and J is TRBJ1-6; D gene unclear. The CDR3 totals 17 residues. Germline V CDR1 and CDR2: MDHEN, SYDVKM. Trimming shortened V by 2 bases and J by 0 bases, and 11 bases separated the two germline ends. DNA for the CDR3: TGTGCCAGCAGTTTACAGGACTTTGGCTCCTATAATTCACCCCTCCACTTT. Encoded protein: CASSLQDFGSYNSPLHF.

V is TRBV20-1 and J is TRBJ2-2; possibly TRBD1 for D (6 bases). Germline CDR1 DFQATT, CDR2 SNEGSKA (reference sequence). CDR3 length: 16 residues. Trimming removed 0 bases at V and 0 bases at J, with 11 bases between. This chain's CDR3 is CSARDYGTSNTGELFF. CDR3 coding DNA: TGCAGTGCTAGAGATTATGGGACATCGAACACCGGGGAGCTGTTTTTT.

The chain joins TRBV27 to TRBJ1-1; no clear D. Trimming removed 3 bases from V and 8 bases from J, with 16 bases in between. CDR1 is MNHEY and CDR2 is SMNVEV in the germline V gene (reference sequence). The CDR3 covers 14 residues. CDR3 region: CASSLQDKSNEAFF. The CDR3 DNA follows: TGTGCCAGCAGTTTGCAGGATAAATCGAACGAAGCTTTCTTT.

This clonotype has just one count. The CDR3 reads CASSPSSPQGYTGELFF. The CDR3 DNA reads TGTGCCAGCTCACCCTCTTCCCCACAGGGATACACCGGGGAGCTGTTTTTT. This sequence joins TRBV18 and TRBJ2-2, with D possibly matching TRBD1 (6 bases). This CDR3 is 17 amino acids long. V lost 3 bases, J lost 3 bases, and 17 bases lay in between. Looked up from germline, CDR1 is KGHSH and CDR2 is LQKENI.

The chain carries TRBV10-3 and TRBJ1-1; no reliable D call. CDR3 length: 11 amino acids. The V and J ends lost 7 bases and 5 bases respectively, with 8 bases between them. Germline assignment: CDR1 ENHRY and CDR2 SYGVKD. For the CDR3, the DNA is TGTGCCATCATCGTAGGGACTGAAGCTTTCTTT. It codes for CAIIVGTEAFF.

This clonotype was seen only a few times. This chain connects TRBV6-1 to TRBJ1-5; no firm D call. Germline assignment: CDR1 MNHNS and CDR2 SASEGT. The V end was cut by 1 base, the J end by 5 bases, with 6 bases between. The CDR3 spans 13 residues. The DNA of the CDR3 is TGTGCCAGCAGTGAAGAAAGGGATCAGCCCCAGCATTTT. Its protein product is CASSEERDQPQHF.

A remark on this clonotype: A much larger clone differs from this one at a single base, so this may be a read error. The chain couples TRBV7-6 to TRBJ2-5, with 7 bases that match TRBD1. Germline-derived CDR1 and CDR2 are SGHVS and FNYEAQ. The CDR3 runs 17 residues. CDR3 residues: CVSSLSQTGTVQETQYF. In DNA, the CDR3 is TGTGTCAGCAGCTTATCCCAGACAGGGACCGTTCAAGAGACCCAGTACTTC. Full variable domain (rest looked up from reference TRBV7-6 and TRBJ2-5): GAGVSQSPRYKVTKRGQDVALRCDPISGHVSLYWYRQALGQGPEFLTYFNYEAQQDKSGLPNDRFSAERPEGSISTLTIQRTEQRDSAMYRCVSSLSQTGTVQETQYFGPGTRLLVL.

The sample holds a few counts of this clonotype. This rearrangement joins TRBV7-9 to TRBJ2-7; perhaps TRBD2 as D (5 bases). Germline V gene sequence: CDR1 SEHNR, CDR2 FQNEAQ (reference sequence). The CDR3 is made up of 13 amino acids. Trimming stripped 1 base from V and 6 bases from J, with 10 bases between. This chain's CDR3 is CASSLGSLAEQYF. CDR3 bases: TGTGCCAGCAGCTTAGGGTCCCTAGCCGAGCAGTACTTC.

This chain uses TRBV12-3 or TRBV12-4 with TRBJ2-3; the D gene is possibly TRBD2 (6 bases). Between the trimmed V and J ends, which lost 6 bases and 4 bases, there was a span of 26 bases. The CDR3 has 18 residues. The CDR3 sequence is CASSRTPGELNGADTQYF. CDR3 in DNA: TGTGCCAGCAGCCGGACCCCGGGGGAGCTGAACGGCGCAGATACGCAGTATTTT.

This clonotype has a handful of counts. The J gene is TRBJ1-2, the V gene TRBV10-3, with 7 bases matching TRBD1. V lost 3 bases and J lost 3; bases outside the gene matches: 10. Germline V gives CDR1 ENHRY, CDR2 SYGVKD. The length of the CDR3 is 16 residues. This chain's CDR3 is CAISDSLDRSDYGYTF. The CDR3, as DNA: TGTGCCATCAGTGACTCGTTGGACAGGAGCGACTATGGCTACACCTTC.

Details on this clonotype: The junction does not match germline at one end; this may be a read error. This sequence joins TRBV15 and TRBJ1-2, with D maybe TRBD1 (6 bases). Germline lookup yields CDR1 LNHNV and CDR2 YYDKDF (reference sequence). The CDR3 loop spans 15 amino acids. The CDR3 sequence: CTTSSADRTWGGYTF. The DNA of the CDR3 is TGTACCACCAGCAGCGCTGACAGGACCTGGGGTGGCTACACCTTC.

This clonotype was found many times. The gene calls are TRBV7-9 and TRBJ2-3; weak D call: TRBD2 (5 bases). Germline V gives CDR1 SEHNR, CDR2 FQNEAQ (reference sequence). Trimming stripped 5 bases from V and 4 bases from J, with 37 bases between. CDR3 length equals 22 residues. CDR3 coding DNA: TGTGCCAGCAGCCCGGGGTGGGAATTTTGGAACGGGGAGAAGAACTATGCAGATACGCAGTATTTT. It translates to CASSPGWEFWNGEKNYADTQYF.

The J gene is TRBJ1-4, the V gene TRBV20-1; D might be TRBD1 (5 bases). Trimming left V 3 bases short and J 3 bases short, with 11 bases between. In germline, CDR1 is DFQATT, CDR2 SNEGSKA (reference sequence). This CDR3 comprises 14 residues. The CDR3 DNA is TGCAGTGCTAGGCGGGGGTTGGCTAATGAAAAACTGTTTTTT. Its protein product is CSARRGLANEKLFF.

V gene TRBV28 combines with J gene TRBJ2-5, with 10 bases that match TRBD1. Trimming removed 5 bases from V and 5 bases from J; junction bases left unmatched: 8. The CDR3 sequence is 15 residues long. Germline CDR1 MDHEN, CDR2 SYDVKM. CDR3 sequence: CASSTTTGGRETQYF. The CDR3 DNA is TGTGCCAGCAGTACTACGACAGGGGGCCGGGAGACCCAGTACTTC.

In its sample, this clonotype was seen a few times. V gene TRBV27 combines with J gene TRBJ1-6; D is unresolved. Germline V gives CDR1 MNHEY, CDR2 SMNVEV (reference sequence). The CDR3 spans 16 residues. Trimming left V 5 bases short and J 7 bases short, with 18 bases between. CDR3 protein: CASSPAGYPGNSPLHF. CDR3 nucleotides: TGTGCCAGCAGTCCAGCGGGTTACCCGGGGAATTCACCCCTCCACTTT.

For the CDR3, the DNA is TGTGCCAGCAGCTTAATAGTGAGCTCCTACAATGAGCAGTTCTTC. Translated, it gives CASSLIVSSYNEQFF. The chain couples TRBV7-2 to TRBJ2-1; D unclear. This CDR3 spans 15 amino acids. In germline, CDR1 is SGHTA, CDR2 FQGNSA. The V and J ends lost 2 bases and 0 bases respectively, with 8 bases between them.

J is TRBJ2-5 and V is TRBV9; 12 bases are a match to TRBD1. CDR1 SGDLS and CDR2 YYNGEE come from the germline V gene. The CDR3 extends over 16 amino acids. The V segment lost 2 bases and the J segment 3 bases; nucleotides outside the gene matches: 5. The CDR3 protein is CASSVGQGALEETQYF. CDR3 bases: TGTGCCAGCAGCGTGGGACAGGGGGCTTTGGAAGAGACCCAGTACTTC.

The chain joins TRBV2 to TRBJ2-5, with a weak D call TRBD1 (6 bases). This CDR3 region has 15 residues. In germline, CDR1 is SNHLY, CDR2 FYNNEI. The V end was cut by 5 bases, the J end by 3 bases, with 16 bases between. The CDR3 DNA is TGTGCCAGCAGTTTCCTCGAGGGGGTGGAAGAGACCCAGTACTTC. It is translated as CASSFLEGVEETQYF.

The V call is TRBV7-9, the J call TRBJ2-7, with D unclear. CDR1 and CDR2 (germline): SEHNR, FQNEAQ (reference sequence). Trimming took 3 bases from V and 5 from J, leaving 17 bases between them. The CDR3 length is 15 residues. The CDR3 DNA reads as TGTGCCAGCAGCTTCCCTTACGTTGGTTTGCACGAGCAGTACTTC. This translates into CASSFPYVGLHEQYF.

This clonotype was counted between two and nine times. V is TRBV19 and J is TRBJ1-2; D might be TRBD1 (6 bases). This CDR3 has 14 residues. V shed 7 bases and J shed 3 bases, with 15 bases lying between them. Germline V gene sequence: CDR1 LNHDA, CDR2 SQIVND (reference sequence). The CDR3 sequence: CASIDQRTDYGYTF. DNA of the CDR3: TGTGCCAGTATCGACCAAAGGACAGACTATGGCTACACCTTC.

This chain connects TRBV19 to TRBJ1-1; no reliable D call. The CDR3 extends over 12 amino acids. Germline-derived CDR1 and CDR2 are LNHDA and SQIVND (reference sequence). With 7 bases removed from V and 5 bases from J, the gap between germline ends came to 11 bases. The CDR3 region has the DNA TGTGCCAGTAAAAGAGGGTTGACTGAAGCTTTCTTT. Protein product: CASKRGLTEAFF.

This clonotype has just a few counts. The genes are TRBV4-2 and TRBJ2-2, with D perhaps TRBD2 (5 bases). The germline gives CDR1 LGHNA, CDR2 YNFKEQ. The CDR3 length is 17 residues. Deletions cut 6 bases from V and 8 bases from J, with 25 bases between. The CDR3 DNA follows: TGTGCCAGCAGGGGAGCTATGACCAACGGCGTGGGTGGGGAGCTGTTTTTT. As protein: CASRGAMTNGVGGELFF.

This clonotype has a count of ten or more. This rearrangement joins TRBV6-1 to TRBJ2-1; 10 nucleotides agree with TRBD1. Per germline, CDR1 MNHNS and CDR2 SASEGT. This CDR3 region has 20 residues. The V and J ends lost 3 bases and 9 bases, in that order; junction bases with no gene match: 23. This CDR3 is CASSDSSGTGEEQNRVEQFF. The CDR3 DNA reads TGTGCCAGCAGTGACTCCTCCGGGACAGGGGAAGAGCAAAATCGGGTTGAGCAGTTCTTC.